This T cell receptor beta chain was recorded in a study of OX40 agonist ivuxolimab in advanced cancers. In the study overall: The patients got ivuxolimab, which is an agonistic anti-OX40 (CD134) antibody. While on treatment, patients had intravenous ivuxolimab at 0.01 to 10 mg/kg every 2 weeks. Having had anti-PD-1, anti-PD-L1 or anti-CTLA-4 therapy before was allowed, and roughly 39% had some.

The protocol was immunoSEQ multiplex PCR, while the TCRdb copy is restricted to in-frame clones and leaves out a portion. The sample includes 60,000 or so clones, roughly 86% of them seen just once. Study outcomes and limitations: CD8+ T cells showed, on average, more clonal expansion than CD4+ cells.

A word on this clone: The antigen remains undetermined.

The clonotype was recovered from an adult with an advanced solid tumor such as melanoma, head and neck, liver or kidney cancer. The sequenced sample was CD4+ or CD8+ T cells sorted from blood, obtained in a trial of the OX40 agonist ivuxolimab.

CDR3 sequence (DNA): TGTGCCAGCAGCTTAGGGACAGGGGACGAGCAGTACTTC. This gives the protein CASSLGTGDEQYF. The chain combines TRBV5-6 with TRBJ2-7; 10 positions agree with TRBD1. Germline CDR1 and CDR2: SGHDT and YYEEEE. Losses at the gene ends were 2 bases for V and 5 bases for J; bases not matched to a gene: 1. CDR3 length: 13 residues. Complete variable domain (other parts from reference TRBV5-6 and TRBJ2-7): DAGVTQSPTHLIKTRGQQVTLRCSPKSGHDTVSWYQQALGQGPQFIFQYYEEEERQRGNFPDRFSGHQFPNYSSELNVNALLLGDSALYLCASSLGTGDEQYFGPGTRLTVT.